One and the same sample provided the 23 T cell receptor beta chains below, sequenced in a study of blood T cells in healthy people across ages. A sample-barcoded 5' primer and a J-beta primer mix were used in a second PCR of about 7 to 12 cycles. From the 5' RACE reads, TCRdb called clonotypes with MiXCR, one entry per CDR3 protein. Of around 400,000 distinct CDR3 sequences in the sample, 52% are singletons; the top ten hold 45% to 60%. The sample comprised blood. Receptors were obtained from a man between 60 and 75 years old in good health.

The chain couples TRBV10-3 to TRBJ2-5; D remains ambiguous. The CDR3 contains 17 residues. Germline V gene sequence: CDR1 ENHRY, CDR2 SYGVKD. Trimming took off 2 bases at V and 11 bases at J, with 27 bases between the two ends. The chain's CDR3 is CAISEGPGGRDYNEQYF. The CDR3 DNA reads TGTGCCATCAGTGAGGGCCCCGGTGGGCGAGATTACAATGAGCAGTACTTC.

This chain joins TRBV10-3 and TRBJ2-1; perhaps TRBD2 as D (6 bases). Germline V gives CDR1 ENHRY, CDR2 SYGVKD. This CDR3 has 14 residues. V lost 6 bases and J lost 7, with 16 bases in between. CDR3 nucleotides: TGTGCCATCAGCGCCGAGGGGAGGAGTAATGAGCAGTTCTTC. Amino acids: CAISAEGRSNEQFF.

This clonotype turned up a few times. The chain uses TRBV9 and TRBJ2-5; tentative D call: TRBD2 (5 bases). The germline V and J ends were trimmed by 4 bases and 1 base, with 14 bases remaining between them. The CDR3 consists of 15 residues. The V gene's germline CDR1 is SGDLS and CDR2 YYNGEE. The chain's CDR3 is CASSRWTAPQETQYF. As DNA, the CDR3 is TGTGCCAGCAGCCGATGGACTGCTCCCCAAGAGACCCAGTACTTC.

This clonotype has a handful of counts. The chain has TRBV6-1 and TRBJ1-2; 9 nucleotides line up with TRBD1. CDR3 size: 14 residues. Losses at the gene ends were 4 bases for V and 2 bases for J; bases not matched to a gene: 2. Germline-derived CDR1 and CDR2 are MNHNS and SASEGT. The CDR3 protein is CASSGTGVNYGYTF. The CDR3 DNA follows: TGTGCCAGCAGTGGGACAGGGGTCAACTATGGCTACACCTTC.

This clonotype has just a few counts. The J gene is TRBJ2-6, the V gene TRBV10-3; TRBD1 might be the D (6 bases). The CDR3 consists of 15 residues. The germline V gene has CDR1 ENHRY and CDR2 SYGVKD. Trimming removed 3 bases from V and 0 bases from J, with 6 bases in between. Here the CDR3 DNA reads TGTGCCATCAGTGACAGGGGCTCTGGGGCCAACGTCCTGACTTTC. This encodes CAISDRGSGANVLTF.

The V and J genes are TRBV30 and TRBJ2-7; TRBD2 matches at 14 bases. This CDR3 has 14 residues. Germline values: CDR1 GTSNPN, CDR2 SVGIG (reference sequence). The J segment lost 4 bases and the V segment lost 3 bases, leaving 2 bases of the junction unmatched. DNA for the CDR3: TGTGCCTGGAGGGGACTAGCGGGAGCATACGAGCAGTACTTC. Residues: CAWRGLAGAYEQYF.

The genes are TRBV30 and TRBJ2-1; 8 bases align to TRBD2. The better agreement between TRBJ2-7 and the DNA end casts doubt on the J call. This CDR3 is built from 12 residues. Germline lookup yields CDR1 GTSNPN and CDR2 SVGIG (reference sequence). CDR3 region: CAWAGLVNEQYF. The DNA of the CDR3 is TGTGCCTGGGCGGGACTAGTCAATGAGCAGTACTTC.

The chain combines TRBV7-9 with TRBJ2-7, with unresolved D. V was cut by 1 base and J by 3 bases, with 7 bases left in between. Germline CDR1 is SEHNR and CDR2 is FQNEAQ (reference sequence). There are 13 residues in the CDR3. The CDR3 spells CASSLVNGYEQYF. The CDR3 DNA reads TGTGCCAGCAGCTTAGTCAATGGCTACGAGCAGTACTTC. Full variable domain (outside the CDR3, taken from reference TRBV7-9 and TRBJ2-7): DTGVSQNPRHKITKRGQNVTFRCDPISEHNRLYWYRQTLGQGPEFLTYFQNEAQLEKSRLLSDRFSAERPKGSFSTLEIQRTEQGDSAMYLCASSLVNGYEQYFGPGTRLTVT.

This chain joins TRBV20-1 and TRBJ1-2; perhaps TRBD1 as D (5 bases). The CDR3 contains 15 residues. The V and J ends lost 0 bases and 5 bases respectively, with 16 bases between them. Germline V CDR1 and CDR2: DFQATT, SNEGSKA (reference sequence). The DNA for the CDR3 is TGCAGTGCTAGAGATGGGCAGGGCCGAGGATATGGCTACACCTTC. Protein: CSARDGQGRGYGYTF.

V is TRBV6-5 and J is TRBJ1-2, with D unclear. This CDR3 comprises 15 residues. With 0 bases removed from V and 6 bases from J, the gap between germline ends came to 14 bases. CDR1 and CDR2 (germline): MNHEY, SVGAGI. CDR3 nucleotide sequence: TGTGCCAGCAGTTACTCGTTCGGGGAAGTGAATGGCTACACCTTC. It specifies CASSYSFGEVNGYTF.

This clonotype was detected many times. The chain recombines TRBV7-2 with TRBJ2-3; either TRBD1 or TRBD2 may supply D (5 bases each). The V end was cut by 5 bases, the J end by 4 bases, with 16 bases between. Germline lookup yields CDR1 SGHTA and CDR2 FQGNSA. This CDR3 has 15 amino acids. Written as DNA, the CDR3 is TGTGCCAGCAGCAAGAGGGGTAGCCCCCCAGATACGCAGTATTTT. Translation: CASSKRGSPPDTQYF.

The chain employs TRBV12-3 or TRBV12-4 and TRBJ2-4, with 8 bases identical to TRBD2. The J call may be incorrect, as the DNA end agrees better with TRBJ2-7. This CDR3 has 17 amino acids. Written as DNA, the CDR3 is TGTGCCAGCAGTTCTGGGCTAGCGGGCCCTAGCTCCTACGAGCAGTACTTC. Translated: CASSSGLAGPSSYEQYF.

The chain links TRBV9 to TRBJ1-2; D may be TRBD1 (5 bases). The ends were cut back, 4 bases at V and 12 bases at J, with 22 bases in the middle. The CDR3 spans 14 residues. Looked up from germline, CDR1 is SGDLS and CDR2 is YYNGEE. The CDR3 region is CASSQGLGEGSNTF. CDR3 in DNA: TGTGCCAGCAGCCAAGGGCTGGGGGAGGGATCGAACACCTTC.

The chain has TRBV11-1 and TRBJ2-7; 9 bases map to TRBD1. This CDR3 region has 15 residues. Germline trimming cut 6 bases from V and 2 bases from J; bases unmatched to any gene: 8. Germline V gene sequence: CDR1 SGHAT, CDR2 FQDESV (reference sequence). CDR3 sequence: CASSQDRGPPYEQYF. The CDR3 bases are TGTGCCAGCAGTCAGGACAGGGGACCCCCCTACGAGCAGTACTTC.

This clonotype was detected only a few times. The genes are TRBV7-3 and TRBJ2-7; D may match TRBD1 or TRBD2 (7 bases each). In germline, CDR1 is SGHTA, CDR2 FQGTGA. There are 15 residues in the CDR3. Trimming shortened V by 5 bases and J by 5 bases, and 19 bases separated the two germline ends. The CDR3 sequence is CASSPGGGDMNEQYF. CDR3 nucleotides: TGTGCCAGCAGCCCAGGGGGGGGAGATATGAACGAGCAGTACTTC. Combining the CDR3 with reference TRBV7-3 and TRBJ2-7 gives the whole variable domain GAGVSQTPSNKVTEKGKYVELRCDPISGHTALYWYRQSLGQGPEFLIYFQGTGAADDSGLPNDRFFAVRPEGSVSTLKIQRTERGDSAVYLCASSPGGGDMNEQYFGPGTRLTVT.

The chain has TRBV9 and TRBJ2-3; unclear D gene. Per germline, CDR1 SGDLS and CDR2 YYNGEE. The CDR3 sequence is 16 residues long. The germline V and J ends were trimmed by 0 bases and 2 bases, with 13 bases remaining between them. The CDR3 DNA is TGTGCCAGCAGCGTAGTAGGCGACGGACCCACAGATACGCAGTATTTT. Translation: CASSVVGDGPTDTQYF.

This chain joins TRBV29-1 and TRBJ2-7; maybe TRBD1 (5 bases). CDR1 is SQVTM and CDR2 is ANQGSEA in the germline V gene. The CDR3 is made up of 11 amino acids. Trimming stripped 4 bases from V and 3 bases from J, with 7 bases between. The CDR3 is CSVAGIYEQYF. For the CDR3, the DNA is TGCAGCGTTGCAGGGATCTACGAGCAGTACTTC.

The chain's CDR3 is CASRVTGVGTNEKLFF. CDR3 sequence (DNA): TGCGCCAGCAGAGTGACAGGGGTTGGGACTAATGAAAAACTGTTTTTT. The chain links TRBV5-1 to TRBJ1-4, with 8 bases fitting TRBD1. Trimming cost V 5 bases and J 2 bases; bases outside gene matches: 8. The CDR3 sequence is 16 residues long. Germline CDR1 reads SGHRS; CDR2 reads YFSETQ.

This chain links TRBV12-3 or TRBV12-4 with TRBJ1-1; no clear D. The CDR3 runs 14 residues. V shed 0 bases and J shed 1 base, with 6 bases lying between them. Written as DNA, the CDR3 is TGTGCCAGCAGTTTAGCAAGGGCGAACACTGAAGCTTTCTTT. It translates to CASSLARANTEAFF.

This clonotype was counted a single time. The rearrangement links TRBV6-1 to TRBJ1-2; 10 bases match TRBD1. The length of the CDR3 is 17 residues. Germline loops: CDR1 MNHNS, CDR2 SASEGT. V shed 5 bases and J 4 bases; nucleotides not matched to a gene: 13. CDR3 in amino acids: CASSPRPPDRGTYGYTF. CDR3 nucleotide sequence: TGTGCCAGCAGTCCCCGACCGCCGGACAGGGGGACCTATGGCTACACCTTC.

The sample holds many counts of this clonotype. The chain links TRBV4-2 to TRBJ1-2; TRBD1 matches at 8 bases. In germline, CDR1 is LGHNA, CDR2 YNFKEQ. J lost 8 bases, V lost 8 bases, and 13 bases had no gene match. The CDR3 contains 14 residues. CDR3 amino acids: CASRKGDRGEGYTF. As DNA, the CDR3 is TGTGCCAGCCGCAAGGGAGACAGGGGTGAGGGCTACACCTTC.

The genes are TRBV7-2 and TRBJ2-1; D unclear. In germline, CDR1 is SGHTA, CDR2 FQGNSA. Trimming took 5 bases from V and 0 from J, leaving 17 bases between them. The CDR3 length is 17 residues. CDR3 DNA sequence: TGTGCCAGCAGCCTTTATTGGTCGGGTAGCTCCTACAATGAGCAGTTCTTC. It is translated as CASSLYWSGSSYNEQFF.

For this clonotype: A read error may explain this, as a much larger clone is one base away. V usage is TRBV10-3 and J usage is TRBJ2-3; 7 bases fit TRBD2. Trimming at V came to 5 bases and at J to 0 bases, leaving 2 bases not matched to a gene. The CDR3 runs to 14 residues. Per the germline V gene, CDR1 is ENHRY and CDR2 is SYGVKD. The CDR3 loop is CAISPGGSTDTQYF. The CDR3 region has the DNA TGTGCCATCAGTCCCGGGGGGAGCACAGATACGCAGTATTTT.